These 5 T cell receptor beta chains share one sample of origin, sequenced in a study of OX40 agonist ivuxolimab in advanced cancers. Using immunoSEQ multiplex PCR, the repertoire was profiled, and TCRdb retains in-frame clones only, with some absent. The sample consists of over 55,000 clones, 80% to 90% of them appearing once. Sequencing used CD4+ or CD8+ T cells sorted from blood, obtained in a trial of the OX40 agonist ivuxolimab. All receptors derive from an adult with an advanced solid tumor such as melanoma, head and neck, liver or kidney cancer.

J is TRBJ2-3 and V is TRBV5-5; D is ambiguous. Trimming took off 6 bases at V and 6 bases at J, with 14 bases between the two ends. Germline V lookup: CDR1 SGHKS, CDR2 YYEKEE (reference sequence). The CDR3 is 13 amino acids. This CDR3 reads CASIPLPGDTQYF. The CDR3 nucleotides are TGTGCCAGCATCCCACTCCCTGGGGATACGCAGTATTTT.

This chain uses TRBV7-2 with TRBJ1-5; no clear D gene. CDR3 length: 14 residues. V shed 3 bases and J shed 1 base, with 7 bases lying between them. Germline CDR1 and CDR2: SGHTA and FQGNSA. The CDR3 region has the DNA TGTGCCAGCAGCTTTGATGGGAGCAATCAGCCCCAGCATTTT. This encodes CASSFDGSNQPQHF.

This clone came up a few times. The rearrangement links TRBV11-2 to TRBJ2-1; TRBD2 matches at 13 bases. This CDR3 spans 16 amino acids. Germline V CDR1 and CDR2: SGHAT, FQNNGV. Germline trimming cut 5 bases from V and 7 bases from J; bases unmatched to any gene: 8. CDR3 bases: TGTGCCAGCAGCGCTGCCGGGACTAGCGGGAAAAATGAGCAGTTCTTC. Protein sequence: CASSAAGTSGKNEQFF.

This sequence joins TRBV7-2 and TRBJ1-3; no clear D. V was trimmed by 5 bases and J by 1 base, leaving 9 bases between them. The CDR3 runs to 14 residues. CDR1 and CDR2 (germline): SGHTA, FQGNSA. CDR3 in amino acids: CASSLGFSGNTIYF. The CDR3 region has the DNA TGTGCCAGCAGCCTAGGATTTTCTGGAAACACCATATATTTT. Based on the CDR3 plus reference TRBV7-2 and TRBJ1-3, the full variable domain is GAGVSQSPSNKVTEKGKDVELRCDPISGHTALYWYRQSLGQGLEFLIYFQGNSAPDKSGLPSDRFSAERTGGSVSTLTIQRTQQEDSAVYLCASSLGFSGNTIYFGEGSWLTVV.

The chain combines TRBV10-3 with TRBJ1-3; D gene unclear. In germline, CDR1 is ENHRY, CDR2 SYGVKD. The CDR3 sequence is 14 residues long. Between the trimmed V and J ends, which lost 0 bases and 9 bases, there was a span of 12 bases. The CDR3 DNA is TGTGCCATCAGTGAGTCGTTAGGGTCCGCCACCATATATTTT. This sequence encodes CAISESLGSATIYF.